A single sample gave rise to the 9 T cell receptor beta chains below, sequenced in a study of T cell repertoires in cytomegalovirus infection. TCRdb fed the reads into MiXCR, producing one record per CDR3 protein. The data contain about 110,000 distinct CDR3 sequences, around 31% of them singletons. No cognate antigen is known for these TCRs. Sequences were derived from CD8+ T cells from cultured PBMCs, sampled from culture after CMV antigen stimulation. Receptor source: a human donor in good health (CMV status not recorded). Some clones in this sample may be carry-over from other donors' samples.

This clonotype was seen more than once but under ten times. The CDR3 region has the DNA TGTGCCAGCAGCTCAACAGGGGGCTATGAGCAGTTCTTC. This gives the protein CASSSTGGYEQFF. The chain links TRBV7-9 to TRBJ2-1; 9 bases are shared with TRBD1. Trimming at V came to 4 bases and at J to 8 bases, leaving 3 bases not matched to a gene. The CDR3 sequence is 13 residues long. Germline CDR1 and CDR2: SEHNR and FQNEAQ (reference sequence). The complete variable domain, with remaining parts taken from reference TRBV7-9 and TRBJ2-1, reads DTGVSQNPRHKITKRGQNVTFRCDPISEHNRLYWYRQTLGQGPEFLTYFQNEAQLEKSRLLSDRFSAERPKGSFSTLEIQRTEQGDSAMYLCASSSTGGYEQFFGPGTRLTVL.

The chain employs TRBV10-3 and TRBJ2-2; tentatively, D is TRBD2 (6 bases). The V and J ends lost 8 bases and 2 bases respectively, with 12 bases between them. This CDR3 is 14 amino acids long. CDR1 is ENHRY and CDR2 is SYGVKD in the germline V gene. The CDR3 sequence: CAILRDDNTGELFF. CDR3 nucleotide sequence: TGTGCCATCCTGCGGGACGACAACACCGGGGAGCTGTTTTTT.

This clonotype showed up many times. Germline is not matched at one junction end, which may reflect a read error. The DNA for the CDR3 is TGTGCCAGCAGCTACTCCGGACAGGGGCGATCCTATAATTCACCCCTCCACTTT. Translation: CASSYSGQGRSYNSPLHF. The genes are TRBV6-6 and TRBJ1-6; TRBD1 matches at 9 bases. Germline-derived CDR1 and CDR2 are MNHNY and SVGAGI (reference sequence). The CDR3 length is 18 residues.

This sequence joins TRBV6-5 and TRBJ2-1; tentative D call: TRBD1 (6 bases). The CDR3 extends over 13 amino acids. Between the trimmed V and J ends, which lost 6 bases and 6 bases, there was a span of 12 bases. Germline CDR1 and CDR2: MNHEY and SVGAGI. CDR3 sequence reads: CASRWTATNEQFF. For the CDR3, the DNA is TGTGCCAGCAGGTGGACAGCGACCAATGAGCAGTTCTTC.

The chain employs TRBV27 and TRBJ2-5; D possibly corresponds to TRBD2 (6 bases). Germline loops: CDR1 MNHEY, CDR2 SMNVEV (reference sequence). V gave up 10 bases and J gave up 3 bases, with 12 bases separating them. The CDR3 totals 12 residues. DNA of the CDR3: TGTGCCACCCGGCGGGGCGAAGAGACCCAGTACTTC. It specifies CATRRGEETQYF.

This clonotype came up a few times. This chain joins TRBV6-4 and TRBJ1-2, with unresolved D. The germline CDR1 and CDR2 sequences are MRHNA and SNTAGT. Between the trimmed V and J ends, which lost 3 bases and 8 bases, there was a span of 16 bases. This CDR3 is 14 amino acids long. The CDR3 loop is CASSESEETDGYTF. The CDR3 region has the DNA TGTGCCAGCAGTGAGTCCGAGGAGACGGACGGCTACACCTTC.

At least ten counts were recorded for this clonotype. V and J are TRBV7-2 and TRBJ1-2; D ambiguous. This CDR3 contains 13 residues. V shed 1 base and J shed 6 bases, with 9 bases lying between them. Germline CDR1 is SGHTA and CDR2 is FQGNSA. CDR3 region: CASSLGTLHGYTF. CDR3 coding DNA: TGTGCCAGCAGCTTAGGGACCCTACATGGCTACACCTTC.

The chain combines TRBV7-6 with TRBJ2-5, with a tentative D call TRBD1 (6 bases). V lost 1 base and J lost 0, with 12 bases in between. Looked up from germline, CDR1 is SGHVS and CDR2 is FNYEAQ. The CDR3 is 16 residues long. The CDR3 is CASSLVAGDNQETQYF. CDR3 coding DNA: TGTGCCAGCAGCTTAGTGGCAGGGGACAACCAAGAGACCCAGTACTTC.

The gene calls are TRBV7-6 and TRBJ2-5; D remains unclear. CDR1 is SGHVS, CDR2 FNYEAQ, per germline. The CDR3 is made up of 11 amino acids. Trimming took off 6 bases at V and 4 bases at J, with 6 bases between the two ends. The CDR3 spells CASSHGETQYF. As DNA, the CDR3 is TGTGCCAGCAGTCACGGAGAGACCCAGTACTTC.